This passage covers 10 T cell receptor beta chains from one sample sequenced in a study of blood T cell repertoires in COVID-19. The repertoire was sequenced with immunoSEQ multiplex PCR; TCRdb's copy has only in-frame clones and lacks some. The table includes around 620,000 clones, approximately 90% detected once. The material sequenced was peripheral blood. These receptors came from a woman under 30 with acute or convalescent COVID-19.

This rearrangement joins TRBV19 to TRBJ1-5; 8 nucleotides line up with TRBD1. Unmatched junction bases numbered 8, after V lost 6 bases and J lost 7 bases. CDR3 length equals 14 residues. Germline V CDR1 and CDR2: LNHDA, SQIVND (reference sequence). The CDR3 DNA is TGTGCCAGTAGAAATACACAGGGGGACCAGCCCCAGCATTTT. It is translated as CASRNTQGDQPQHF.

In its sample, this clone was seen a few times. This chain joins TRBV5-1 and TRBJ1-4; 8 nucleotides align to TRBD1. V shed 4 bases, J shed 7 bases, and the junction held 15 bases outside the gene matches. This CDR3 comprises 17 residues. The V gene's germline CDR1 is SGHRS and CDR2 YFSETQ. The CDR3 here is CASSGTGTGRPGEKLFF. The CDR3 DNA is TGCGCCAGCAGCGGAACCGGGACAGGAAGGCCCGGTGAAAAACTGTTTTTT. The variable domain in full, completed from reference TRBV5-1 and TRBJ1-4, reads KAGVTQTPRYLIKTRGQQVTLSCSPISGHRSVSWYQQTPGQGLQFLFEYFSETQRNKGNFPGRFSGRQFSNSRSEMNVSTLELGDSALYLCASSGTGTGRPGEKLFFGSGTQLSVL.

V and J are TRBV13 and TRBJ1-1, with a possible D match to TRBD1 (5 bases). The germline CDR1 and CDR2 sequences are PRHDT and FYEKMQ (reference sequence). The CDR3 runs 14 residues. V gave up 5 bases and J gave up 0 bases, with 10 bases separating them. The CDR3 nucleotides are TGTGCCAGCAGCCGGCGACAGATGAACACTGAAGCTTTCTTT. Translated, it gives CASSRRQMNTEAFF. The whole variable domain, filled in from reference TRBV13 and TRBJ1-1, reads AAGVIQSPRHLIKEKRETATLKCYPIPRHDTVYWYQQGPGQDPQFLISFYEKMQSDKGSIPDRFSAQQFSDYHSELNMSSLELGDSALYFCASSRRQMNTEAFFGQGTRLTVV.

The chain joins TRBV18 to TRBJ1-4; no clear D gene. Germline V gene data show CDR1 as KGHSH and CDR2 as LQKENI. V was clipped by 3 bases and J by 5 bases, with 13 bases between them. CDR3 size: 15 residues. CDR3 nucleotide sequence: TGTGCCAGCTCACCGGTGTTACAGATCAATGAAAAACTGTTTTTT. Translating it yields CASSPVLQINEKLFF.

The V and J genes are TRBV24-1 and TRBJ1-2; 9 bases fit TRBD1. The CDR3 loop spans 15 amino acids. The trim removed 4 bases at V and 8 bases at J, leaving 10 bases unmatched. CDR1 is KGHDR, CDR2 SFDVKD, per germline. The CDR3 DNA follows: TGTGCCACCAGTGAGGCGGGGACAGGGCTAGGAGGCTACACCTTC. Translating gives CATSEAGTGLGGYTF.

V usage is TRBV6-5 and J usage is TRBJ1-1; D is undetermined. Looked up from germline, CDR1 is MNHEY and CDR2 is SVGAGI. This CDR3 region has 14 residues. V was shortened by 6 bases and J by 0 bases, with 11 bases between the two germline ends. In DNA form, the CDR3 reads TGTGCCAGCAGCCTTACACGCATGAACACTGAAGCTTTCTTT. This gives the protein CASSLTRMNTEAFF.

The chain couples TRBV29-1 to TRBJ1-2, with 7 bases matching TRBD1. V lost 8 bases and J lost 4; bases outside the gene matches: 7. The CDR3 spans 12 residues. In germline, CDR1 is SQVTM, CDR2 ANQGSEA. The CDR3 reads CSTRQGRYGYTF. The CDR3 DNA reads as TGCAGCACAAGACAGGGCCGCTATGGCTACACCTTC.

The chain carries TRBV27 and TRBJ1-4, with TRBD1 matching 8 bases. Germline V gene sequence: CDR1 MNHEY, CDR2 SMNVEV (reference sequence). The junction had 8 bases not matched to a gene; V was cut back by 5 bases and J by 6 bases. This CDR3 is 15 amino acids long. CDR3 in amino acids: CASSPGQGWDEKLFF. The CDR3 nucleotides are TGTGCCAGCAGTCCCGGACAGGGTTGGGATGAAAAACTGTTTTTT.

The CDR3 DNA is TGTGCCAGCAGTGAAGCGCACGGGACAGGGGCAGATACGCAGTATTTT. Amino acids: CASSEAHGTGADTQYF. This rearrangement joins TRBV6-1 to TRBJ2-3, with TRBD1 matching over 10 bases. There are 16 residues in the CDR3. Germline values: CDR1 MNHNS, CDR2 SASEGT. V lost 0 bases, J lost 4 bases, and 4 bases stayed unmatched.

DNA for the CDR3: TGTGCCTGGAGAAAGGGGGCCGGGACCGGGGAGCTGTTTTTT. The encoded protein is CAWRKGAGTGELFF. This chain connects TRBV30 to TRBJ2-2; 7 bases line up with TRBD1. Germline V gives CDR1 GTSNPN, CDR2 SVGIG (reference sequence). This CDR3 comprises 14 residues. After removal of 3 bases from V and 5 bases from J, the junction contained 6 bases not matched to a gene.